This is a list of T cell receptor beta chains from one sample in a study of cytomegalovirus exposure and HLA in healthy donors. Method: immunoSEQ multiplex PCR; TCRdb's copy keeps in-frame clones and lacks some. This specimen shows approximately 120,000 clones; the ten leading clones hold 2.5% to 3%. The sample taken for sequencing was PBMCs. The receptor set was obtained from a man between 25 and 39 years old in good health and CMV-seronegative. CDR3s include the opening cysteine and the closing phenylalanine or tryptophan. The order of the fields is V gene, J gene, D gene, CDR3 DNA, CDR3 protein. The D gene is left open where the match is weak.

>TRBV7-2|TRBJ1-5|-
TGTGCCAGCAGCTTAGTGGGGGGAAATAGCAATCAGCCCCAGCATTTT
CASSLVGGNSNQPQHF
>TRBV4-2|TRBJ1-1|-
TGTGCCAGCACTACAGAGTTGAACACTGAAGCTTTCTTT
CASTTELNTEAFF
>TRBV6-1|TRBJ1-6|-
TGTGCCAGCAGTAGCGAACCTGATTTACCCCTCCACTTT
CASSSEPDLPLHF
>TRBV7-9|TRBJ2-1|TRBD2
TGTGCCAGCAGCTTCTTGTTAGCGGGAGGAGAGTATGAGCAGTTCTTC
CASSFLLAGGEYEQFF
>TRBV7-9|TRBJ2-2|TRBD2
TGTGCCAGCAGCCGTCTAGCGGGAGAGCCCGGGGAGCTGTTTTTT
CASSRLAGEPGELFF
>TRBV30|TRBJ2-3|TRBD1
TGTGCCTGGAGTAAACAGGGGTCCCGGGATACGCAGTATTTT
CAWSKQGSRDTQYF
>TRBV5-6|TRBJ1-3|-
TGTGCCAGCAGCCGGACTAGCACCATATATTTT
CASSRTSTIYF
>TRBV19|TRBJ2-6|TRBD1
TGTGCCAGTAGTCGGACAGGGTACGGGGCCAACGTCCTGACTTTC
CASSRTGYGANVLTF
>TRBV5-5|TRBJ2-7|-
TGTGCCAGCAGCTTGCGGCCTGATGAGGCCCCGTCTCACGAGCAGTACTTC
CASSLRPDEAPSHEQYF
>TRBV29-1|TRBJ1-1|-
TGCAGCGTCACAATGGGGGGGGGTTACACTGAAGCTTTCTTT
CSVTMGGGYTEAFF
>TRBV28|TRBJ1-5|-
TGTGCCAGCAGTTTTAGACAGTCCGGAGGGAGTCAGCCCCAGCATTTT
CASSFRQSGGSQPQHF
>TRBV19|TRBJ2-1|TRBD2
TGTGCCAGTAGTATCTCTAGCGGGAGTTTCAATGAGCAGTTCTTC
CASSISSGSFNEQFF
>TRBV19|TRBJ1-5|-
TGTGCCAGTAGTATAATTATTGTTAATCAGCCCCAGCATTTT
CASSIIIVNQPQHF
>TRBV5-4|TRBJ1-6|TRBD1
TGTGCCAGCAGCTTCGGTTTGGACAGGGGGCTTAAAAATTCACCCCTCCACTTT
CASSFGLDRGLKNSPLHF
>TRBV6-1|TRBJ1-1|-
TGTGCCAGCAGTCTCCGTTGGGAGGGAAACACTGAAGCTTTCTTT
CASSLRWEGNTEAFF
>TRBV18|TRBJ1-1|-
TGTGCCAGCTCACCACCGGGGACAAAGAACACTGAAGCTTTCTTT
CASSPPGTKNTEAFF
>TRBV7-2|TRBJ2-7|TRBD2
TGTGCCAGCAGCTTAGCCGGGACTAGCGGGAGTTCGAGTGAGCAGTACTTC
CASSLAGTSGSSSEQYF
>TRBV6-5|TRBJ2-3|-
TGTGCCAGCAGTTACAACCAGGGAAGCACAGATACGCAGTATTTT
CASSYNQGSTDTQYF
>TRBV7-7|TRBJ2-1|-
TGTGCCAGCAGCCCCCTCCAAGGTAGCTTGGGTGAGCAGTTCTTC
CASSPLQGSLGEQFF
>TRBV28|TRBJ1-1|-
TGTGCCAGCAGACTACAGGGTGGTGAAGCTTTCTTT
CASRLQGGEAFF
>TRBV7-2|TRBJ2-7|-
TGTGCCAGCAGCATGGCAATGGGCAAGCAGTACTTC
CASSMAMGKQYF
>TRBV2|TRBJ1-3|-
TGTGCCAGCAGCGCTTCGGGGGGTGGAAACACCATATATTTT
CASSASGGGNTIYF
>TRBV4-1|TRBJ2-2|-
TGCGCCAGCAGCCAAGCGGGGAGGATCGCGAACACCGGAGAGCTGTTTTTT
CASSQAGRIANTGELFF
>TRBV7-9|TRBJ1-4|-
TGTGCCAGCAGCCCCCGTGATGAAAAACTGTTTTTT
CASSPRDEKLFF
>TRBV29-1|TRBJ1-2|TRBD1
TGCAGCGTTGAAGATCGAGTCGGGACAGAAAATTATCTTCTGGCGGGTCTCTATGGCTACACCTTC
CSVEDRVGTENYLLAGLYGYTF
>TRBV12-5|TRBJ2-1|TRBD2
TGTGCTAGTGGTCACGGACTAGCGGGAGGGCATGAGCAGTTCTTC
CASGHGLAGGHEQFF
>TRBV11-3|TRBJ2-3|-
TGTGCCAGCAGCTCCGATGGAGGCACGCAGTATTTT
CASSSDGGTQYF